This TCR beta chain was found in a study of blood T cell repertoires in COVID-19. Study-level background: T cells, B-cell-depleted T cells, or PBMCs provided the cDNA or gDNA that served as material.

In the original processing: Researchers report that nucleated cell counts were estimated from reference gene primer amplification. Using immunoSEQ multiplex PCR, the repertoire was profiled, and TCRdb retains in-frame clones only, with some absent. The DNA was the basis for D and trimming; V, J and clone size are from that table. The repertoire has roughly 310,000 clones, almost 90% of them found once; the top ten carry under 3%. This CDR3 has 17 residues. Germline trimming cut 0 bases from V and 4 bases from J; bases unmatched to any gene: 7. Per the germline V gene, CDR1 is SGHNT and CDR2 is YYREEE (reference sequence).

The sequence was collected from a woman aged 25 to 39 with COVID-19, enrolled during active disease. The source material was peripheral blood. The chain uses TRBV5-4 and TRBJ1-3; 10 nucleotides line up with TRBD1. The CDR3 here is CASSLETGGAGGNTIYF. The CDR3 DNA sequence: TGTGCCAGCAGCTTGGAGACAGGGGGCGCGGGAGGAAACACCATATATTTT.